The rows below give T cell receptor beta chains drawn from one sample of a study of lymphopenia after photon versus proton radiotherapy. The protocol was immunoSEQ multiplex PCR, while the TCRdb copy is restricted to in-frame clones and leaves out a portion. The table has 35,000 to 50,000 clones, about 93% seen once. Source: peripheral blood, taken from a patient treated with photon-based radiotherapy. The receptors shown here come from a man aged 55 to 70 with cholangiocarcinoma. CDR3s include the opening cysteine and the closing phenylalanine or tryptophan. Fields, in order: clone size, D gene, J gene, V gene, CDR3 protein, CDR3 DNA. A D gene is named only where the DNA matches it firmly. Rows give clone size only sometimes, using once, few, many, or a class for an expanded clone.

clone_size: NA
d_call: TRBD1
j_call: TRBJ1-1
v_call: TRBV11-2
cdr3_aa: CASSYQQGALDEAFF
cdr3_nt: TGTGCCAGCAGCTACCAACAGGGGGCACTAGATGAAGCTTTCTTT

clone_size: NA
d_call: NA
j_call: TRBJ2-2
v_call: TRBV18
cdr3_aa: CASSPPRGKDTGELFF
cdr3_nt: TGTGCCAGCTCACCACCGAGGGGGAAGGACACCGGGGAGCTGTTTTTT

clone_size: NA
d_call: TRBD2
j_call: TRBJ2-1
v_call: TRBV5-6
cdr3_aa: CASSLISRLAVNNEQFF
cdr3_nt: TGTGCCAGCAGCTTAATCTCCCGACTAGCGGTAAACAATGAGCAGTTCTTC

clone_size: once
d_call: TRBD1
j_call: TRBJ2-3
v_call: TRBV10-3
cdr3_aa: CAISNRGNTDTQYF
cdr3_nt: TGTGCCATCAGTAACAGGGGTAACACAGATACGCAGTATTTT

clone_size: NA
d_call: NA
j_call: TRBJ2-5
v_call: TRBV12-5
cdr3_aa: CASGLPQGQETQYF
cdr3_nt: TGTGCTAGTGGCTTACCCCAGGGTCAAGAGACCCAGTACTTC

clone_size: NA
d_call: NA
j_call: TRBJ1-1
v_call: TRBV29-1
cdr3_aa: CSAVSIGGIWTEAFF
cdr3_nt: TGCAGCGCTGTTAGTATCGGGGGGATATGGACTGAAGCTTTCTTT

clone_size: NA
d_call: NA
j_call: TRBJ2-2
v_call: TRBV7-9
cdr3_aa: CASSSSGRDTGELFF
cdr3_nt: TGTGCCAGCAGCTCATCGGGGAGAGACACCGGGGAGCTGTTTTTT

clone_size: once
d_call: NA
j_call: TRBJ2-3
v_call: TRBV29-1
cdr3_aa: CSVAQADTQYF
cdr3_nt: TGCAGCGTTGCACAGGCAGATACGCAGTATTTT

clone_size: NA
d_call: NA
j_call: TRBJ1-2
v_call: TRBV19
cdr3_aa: CASSIGQSYGYTF
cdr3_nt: TGTGCCAGTAGTATCGGGCAGAGTTATGGCTACACCTTC

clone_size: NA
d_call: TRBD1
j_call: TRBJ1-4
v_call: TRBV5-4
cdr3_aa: CAISQGSGNEKLFF
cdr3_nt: TGTGCCATCTCACAGGGGAGCGGTAATGAAAAACTGTTTTTT

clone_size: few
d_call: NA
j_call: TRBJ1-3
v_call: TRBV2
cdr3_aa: CASRPGHLSGNTIYF
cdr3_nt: TGTGCCAGCAGACCGGGACATCTCTCTGGAAACACCATATATTTT

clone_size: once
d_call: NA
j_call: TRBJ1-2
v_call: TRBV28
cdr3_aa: CASSFVGRFNYGYTF
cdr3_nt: TGTGCCAGCAGTTTCGTTGGCAGATTTAACTATGGCTACACCTTC

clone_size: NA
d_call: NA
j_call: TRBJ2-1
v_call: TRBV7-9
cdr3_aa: CASSESGIHNEQFF
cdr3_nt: TGTGCCAGCAGCGAATCCGGGATACACAATGAGCAGTTCTTC

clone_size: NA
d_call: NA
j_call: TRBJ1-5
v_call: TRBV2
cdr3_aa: CASSELGGAGNQPQHF
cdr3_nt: TGTGCCAGCAGTGAACTTGGGGGCGCGGGCAATCAGCCCCAGCATTTT

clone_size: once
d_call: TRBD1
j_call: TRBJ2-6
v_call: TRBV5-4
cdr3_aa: CASSQNRGAGANVLTF
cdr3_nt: TGTGCCAGCAGCCAAAACAGGGGGGCTGGGGCCAACGTCCTGACTTTC

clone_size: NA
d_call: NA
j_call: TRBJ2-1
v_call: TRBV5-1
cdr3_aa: CASSLPTGSSYNEQFF
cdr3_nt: TGCGCCAGCAGCTTGCCAACCGGGAGCTCCTACAATGAGCAGTTCTTC

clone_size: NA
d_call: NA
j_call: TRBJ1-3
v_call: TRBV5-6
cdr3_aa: CASSLGRYSGNTIYF
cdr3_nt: TGTGCCAGCAGCTTGGGAAGGTACTCTGGAAACACCATATATTTT

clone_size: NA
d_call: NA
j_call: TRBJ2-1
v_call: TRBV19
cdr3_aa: CASSIGTYNEQFF
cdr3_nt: TGTGCCAGTAGTATCGGGACGTACAATGAGCAGTTCTTC

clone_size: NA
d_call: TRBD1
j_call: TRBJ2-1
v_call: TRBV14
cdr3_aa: CASSQDQGAGSYNEQFF
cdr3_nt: TGTGCCAGCAGCCAAGACCAGGGGGCCGGCTCCTACAATGAGCAGTTCTTC

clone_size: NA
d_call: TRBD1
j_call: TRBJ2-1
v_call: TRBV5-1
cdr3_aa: CASSLRTGDYNEQFF
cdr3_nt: TGCGCCAGCAGCCTCCGGACAGGGGACTACAATGAGCAGTTCTTC

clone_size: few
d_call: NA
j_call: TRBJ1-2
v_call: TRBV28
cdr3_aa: CATGAGPNYGYTF
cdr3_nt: TGTGCCACCGGAGCAGGGCCCAACTATGGCTACACCTTC

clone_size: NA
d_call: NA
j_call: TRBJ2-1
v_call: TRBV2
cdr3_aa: CASSGNLGRYEQFF
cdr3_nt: TGTGCCAGCAGTGGCAATCTAGGGAGGTATGAGCAGTTCTTC

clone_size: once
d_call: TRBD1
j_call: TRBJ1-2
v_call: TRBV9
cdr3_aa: CASSVIRDRGKEGYTF
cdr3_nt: TGTGCCAGCAGCGTTATAAGGGACAGGGGAAAGGAAGGCTACACCTTC

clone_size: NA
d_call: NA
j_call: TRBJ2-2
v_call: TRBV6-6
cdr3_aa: CASSSKGVNTGELFF
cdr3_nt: TGTGCCAGCAGTTCCAAAGGGGTGAACACCGGGGAGCTGTTTTTT

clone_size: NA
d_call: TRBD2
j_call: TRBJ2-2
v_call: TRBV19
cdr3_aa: CASTQLGSGRNTGELFF
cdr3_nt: TGTGCCAGTACCCAATTAGGGAGCGGGAGAAACACCGGGGAGCTGTTTTTT

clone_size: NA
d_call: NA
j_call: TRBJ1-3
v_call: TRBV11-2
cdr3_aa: CASRQGYSGNTIYF
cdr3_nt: TGTGCCAGCAGACAGGGCTACTCTGGAAACACCATATATTTT

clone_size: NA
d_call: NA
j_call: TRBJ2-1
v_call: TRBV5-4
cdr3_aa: CASSSTYEQFF
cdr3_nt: TGTGCCAGCAGCTCGACATATGAGCAGTTCTTC

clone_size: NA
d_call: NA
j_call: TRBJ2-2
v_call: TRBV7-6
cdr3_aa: CASSIGGSGARTGELFF
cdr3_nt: TGTGCCAGCAGCATAGGTGGGTCGGGGGCGCGCACCGGGGAGCTGTTTTTT

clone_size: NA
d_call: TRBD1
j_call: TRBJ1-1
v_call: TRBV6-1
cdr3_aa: CASSAGGRGNTEAFF
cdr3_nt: TGTGCCAGCAGCGCAGGGGGGAGAGGGAACACTGAAGCTTTCTTT

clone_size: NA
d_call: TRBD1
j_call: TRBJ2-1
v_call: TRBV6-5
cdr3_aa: CASSRDRGRDNEQFF
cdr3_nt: TGTGCCAGCAGCCGAGACAGGGGGCGAGACAATGAGCAGTTCTTC

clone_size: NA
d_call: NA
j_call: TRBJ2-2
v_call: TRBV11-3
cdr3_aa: CASSLDTRWGTGELFF
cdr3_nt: TGTGCCAGCAGCTTAGATACCCGGTGGGGAACCGGGGAGCTGTTTTTT

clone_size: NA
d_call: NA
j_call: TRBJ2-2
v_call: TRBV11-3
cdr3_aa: CASSLSRNTGELFF
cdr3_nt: TGTGCCAGCAGCTTAAGCAGGAACACCGGGGAGCTGTTTTTT

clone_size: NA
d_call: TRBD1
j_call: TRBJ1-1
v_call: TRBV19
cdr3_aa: CASSRWTGMNTEAFF
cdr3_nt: TGTGCCAGTAGCCGCTGGACAGGGATGAACACTGAAGCTTTCTTT

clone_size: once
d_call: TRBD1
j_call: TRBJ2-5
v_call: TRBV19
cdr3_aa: CASSAGQGLQETQYF
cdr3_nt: TGTGCCAGTAGTGCGGGACAGGGGCTCCAAGAGACCCAGTACTTC

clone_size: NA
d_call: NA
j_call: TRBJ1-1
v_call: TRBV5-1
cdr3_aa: CASSLPMTGDWTEAFF
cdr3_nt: TGCGCCAGCAGCTTGCCCATGACGGGGGATTGGACTGAAGCTTTCTTT